A few counts support the clone carrying this TCR beta chain. The antigen remains undetermined. The record originates from a study of Ad26.COV2.S vaccination and SARS-CoV-2 variants. Study context: The authors gave Ad26.COV2.S intramuscularly, either once or twice 56 days apart. Whole-study results and caveats: Spike-specific TCR breadth ran higher among vaccine recipients than placebo recipients.

Treatment defined: roughly 19 received Ad26.COV2.S at low or high dose, single or two shots; five or six received placebo; per-sample allocation not given. Sample collection was performed on day 63 after the first vaccine or placebo injection. Its platform was an Ad26 vector, and its expressed antigen was Wuhan-strain SARS-CoV-2 spike. Measured with immunoSEQ multiplex PCR; TCRdb has only the in-frame clones, and not every one. The top ten hold roughly 3.2% of the sample, which has hundreds of thousands of clones, about nine tenths seen once. The sample here was peripheral blood, taken in a trial of Ad26.COV2.S vaccine versus placebo. This TCR derives from a person between 18 and 60 years old who received the Ad26.COV2.S COVID-19 vaccine or a placebo.

The CDR3 reads CASSPGLLSSYNEQFF. CDR3 nucleotide sequence: TGTGCCAGTAGTCCGGGACTCCTGAGCTCCTACAATGAGCAGTTCTTC. This chain connects TRBV19 to TRBJ2-1, with a possible D match to TRBD2 (6 bases). The germline V gene encodes CDR1 LNHDA and CDR2 SQIVND (reference sequence). This CDR3 contains 16 residues. V lost 5 bases and J lost 0, with 14 bases in between.